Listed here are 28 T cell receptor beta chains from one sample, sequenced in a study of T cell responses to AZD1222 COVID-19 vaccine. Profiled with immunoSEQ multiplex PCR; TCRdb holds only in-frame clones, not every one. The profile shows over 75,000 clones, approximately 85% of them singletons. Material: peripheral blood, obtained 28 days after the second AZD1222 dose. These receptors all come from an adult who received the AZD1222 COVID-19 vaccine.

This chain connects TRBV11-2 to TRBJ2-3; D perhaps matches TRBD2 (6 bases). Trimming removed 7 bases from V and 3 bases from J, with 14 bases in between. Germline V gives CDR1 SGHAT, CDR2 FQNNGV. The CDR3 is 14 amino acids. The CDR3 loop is CASIRGTETDTQYF. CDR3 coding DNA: TGTGCCAGCATCCGGGGGACGGAGACAGATACGCAGTATTTT.

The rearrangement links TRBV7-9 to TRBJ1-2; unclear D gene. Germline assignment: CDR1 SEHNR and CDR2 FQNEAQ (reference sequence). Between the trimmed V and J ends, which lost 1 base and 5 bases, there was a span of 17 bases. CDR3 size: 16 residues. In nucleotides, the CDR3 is TGTGCCAGCAGCTTAGATATCGCCCCAGGAGGGTATGGCTACACCTTC. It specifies CASSLDIAPGGYGYTF.

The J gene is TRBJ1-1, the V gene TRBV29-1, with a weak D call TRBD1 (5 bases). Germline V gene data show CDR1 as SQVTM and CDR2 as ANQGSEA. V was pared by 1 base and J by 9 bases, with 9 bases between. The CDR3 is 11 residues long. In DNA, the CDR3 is TGCAGCGTTGAAGCAGGGAGCAAAGCTTTCTTT. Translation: CSVEAGSKAFF.

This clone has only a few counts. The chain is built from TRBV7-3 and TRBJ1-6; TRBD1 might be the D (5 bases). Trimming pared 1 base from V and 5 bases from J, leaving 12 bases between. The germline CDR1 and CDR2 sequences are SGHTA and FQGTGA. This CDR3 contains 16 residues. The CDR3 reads CASSLNPGPNNSPLHF. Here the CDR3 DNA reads TGTGCCAGCAGCTTAAACCCGGGACCCAATAATTCACCCCTCCACTTT.

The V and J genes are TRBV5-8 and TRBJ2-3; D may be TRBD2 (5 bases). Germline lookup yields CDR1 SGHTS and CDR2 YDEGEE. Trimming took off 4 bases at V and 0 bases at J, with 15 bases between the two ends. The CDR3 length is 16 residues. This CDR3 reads CASSEGDTTSTDTQYF. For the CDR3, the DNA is TGTGCCAGCAGCGAGGGAGACACGACTAGCACAGATACGCAGTATTTT.

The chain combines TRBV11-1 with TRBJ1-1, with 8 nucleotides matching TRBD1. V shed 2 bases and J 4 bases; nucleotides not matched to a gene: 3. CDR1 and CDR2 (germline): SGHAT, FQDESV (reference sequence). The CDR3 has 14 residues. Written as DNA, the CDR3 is TGTGCCAGCAGCTTACAGGGGGCCAGCACTGAAGCTTTCTTT. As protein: CASSLQGASTEAFF.

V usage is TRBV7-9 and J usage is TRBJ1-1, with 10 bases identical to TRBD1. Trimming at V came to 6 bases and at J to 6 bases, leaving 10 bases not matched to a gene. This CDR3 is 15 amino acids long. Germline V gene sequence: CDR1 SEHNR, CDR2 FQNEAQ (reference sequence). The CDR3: CASRLIRQGAAEAFF. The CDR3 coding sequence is TGTGCCAGCAGACTAATCAGACAGGGGGCAGCTGAAGCTTTCTTT.

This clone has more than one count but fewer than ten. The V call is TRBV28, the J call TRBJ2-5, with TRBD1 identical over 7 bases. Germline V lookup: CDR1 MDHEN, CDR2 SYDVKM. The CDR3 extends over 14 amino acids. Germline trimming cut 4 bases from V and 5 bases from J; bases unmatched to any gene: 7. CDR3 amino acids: CASSSTGVRETQYF. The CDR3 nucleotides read TGTGCCAGCAGTTCTACAGGGGTCCGGGAGACCCAGTACTTC.

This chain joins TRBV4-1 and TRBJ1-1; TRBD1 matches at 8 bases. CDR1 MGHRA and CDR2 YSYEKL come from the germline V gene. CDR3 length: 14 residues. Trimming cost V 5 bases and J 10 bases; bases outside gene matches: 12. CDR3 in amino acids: CASSYPGQGTGAFF. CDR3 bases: TGCGCCAGCAGCTATCCCGGACAGGGAACAGGAGCTTTCTTT.

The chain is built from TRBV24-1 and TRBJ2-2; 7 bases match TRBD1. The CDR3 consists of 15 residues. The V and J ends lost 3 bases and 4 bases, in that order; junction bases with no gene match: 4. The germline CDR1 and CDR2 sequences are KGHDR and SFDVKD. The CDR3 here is CATSDNRGFTGELFF. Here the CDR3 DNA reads TGTGCCACCAGTGATAACAGGGGATTCACCGGGGAGCTGTTTTTT.

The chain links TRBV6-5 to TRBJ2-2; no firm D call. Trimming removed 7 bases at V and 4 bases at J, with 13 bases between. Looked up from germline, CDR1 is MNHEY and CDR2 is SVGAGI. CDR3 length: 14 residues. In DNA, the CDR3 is TGTGCCAGCACCCTGGTCGAGGCCACCGGGGAGCTGTTTTTT. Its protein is CASTLVEATGELFF.

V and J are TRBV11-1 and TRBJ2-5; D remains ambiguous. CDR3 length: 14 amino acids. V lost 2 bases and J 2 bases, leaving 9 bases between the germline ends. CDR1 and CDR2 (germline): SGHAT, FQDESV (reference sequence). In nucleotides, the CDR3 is TGTGCCAGCAGCTTACTTGGGCAACAAGAGACCCAGTACTTC. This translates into CASSLLGQQETQYF.

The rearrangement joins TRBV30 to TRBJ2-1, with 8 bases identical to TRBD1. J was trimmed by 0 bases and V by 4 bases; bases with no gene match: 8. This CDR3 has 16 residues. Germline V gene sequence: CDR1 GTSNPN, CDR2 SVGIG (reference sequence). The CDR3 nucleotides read TGTGCCTGGACCCCGGGACAGGCTGGCTCCTACAATGAGCAGTTCTTC. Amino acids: CAWTPGQAGSYNEQFF.

The CDR3 region has the DNA TGTGCCAGCAGCCCCCCGGGGCTAGCGAGATACGAGCAGTACTTC. Protein: CASSPPGLARYEQYF. This sequence joins TRBV7-9 and TRBJ2-7; a weak D match, TRBD2 (6 bases). V was trimmed by 5 bases and J by 4 bases, leaving 18 bases between them. The germline V gene has CDR1 SEHNR and CDR2 FQNEAQ (reference sequence). The CDR3 has 15 amino acids.

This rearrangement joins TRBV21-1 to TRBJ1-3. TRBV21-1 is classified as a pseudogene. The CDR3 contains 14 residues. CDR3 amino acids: CASSKGDCGNTIYF. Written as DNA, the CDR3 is TGTGCCAGCAGCAAAGGGGACTGTGGAAACACCATATATTTT.

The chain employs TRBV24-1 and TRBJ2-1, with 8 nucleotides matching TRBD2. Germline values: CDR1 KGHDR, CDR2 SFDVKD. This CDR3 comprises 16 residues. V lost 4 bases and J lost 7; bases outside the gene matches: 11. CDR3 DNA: TGTGCCACCAGTGACCCCAGCGGGAGTCGTACGAATGAGCAGTTCTTC. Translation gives CATSDPSGSRTNEQFF.

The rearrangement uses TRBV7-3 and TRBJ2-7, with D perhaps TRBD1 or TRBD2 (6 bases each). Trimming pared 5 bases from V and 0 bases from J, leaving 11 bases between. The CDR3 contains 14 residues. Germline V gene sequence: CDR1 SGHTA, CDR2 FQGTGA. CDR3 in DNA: TGTGCCAGCAGCGAGGAGGGGGGCTCCTACGAGCAGTACTTC. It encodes CASSEEGGSYEQYF.

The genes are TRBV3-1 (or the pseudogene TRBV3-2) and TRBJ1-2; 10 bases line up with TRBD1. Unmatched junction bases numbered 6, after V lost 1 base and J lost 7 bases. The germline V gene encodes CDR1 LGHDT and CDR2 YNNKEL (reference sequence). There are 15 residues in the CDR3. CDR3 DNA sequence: TGTGCCAGCAGCCAAGGAGGGACAGGGGTGTTTGGCTACACCTTC. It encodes CASSQGGTGVFGYTF.

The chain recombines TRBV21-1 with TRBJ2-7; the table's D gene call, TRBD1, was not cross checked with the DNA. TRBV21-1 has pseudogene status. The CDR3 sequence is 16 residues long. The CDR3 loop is CASKWPGGFRGYEQYF. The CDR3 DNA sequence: TGTGCCAGCAAGTGGCCAGGGGGTTTCCGGGGCTACGAGCAGTACTTC.

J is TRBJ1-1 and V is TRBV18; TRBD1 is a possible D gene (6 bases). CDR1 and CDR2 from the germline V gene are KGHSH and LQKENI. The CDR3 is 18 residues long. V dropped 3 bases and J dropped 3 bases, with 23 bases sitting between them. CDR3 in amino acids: CASSPMQTGLGEDTEAFF. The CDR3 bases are TGTGCCAGCTCACCGATGCAGACAGGTTTGGGGGAGGACACTGAAGCTTTCTTT.

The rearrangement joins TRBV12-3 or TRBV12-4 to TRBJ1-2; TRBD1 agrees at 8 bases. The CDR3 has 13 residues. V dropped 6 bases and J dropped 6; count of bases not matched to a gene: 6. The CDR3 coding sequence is TGTGCCAGCAGGTGGACAGGGAGAGATGGCTACACCTTC. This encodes CASRWTGRDGYTF.

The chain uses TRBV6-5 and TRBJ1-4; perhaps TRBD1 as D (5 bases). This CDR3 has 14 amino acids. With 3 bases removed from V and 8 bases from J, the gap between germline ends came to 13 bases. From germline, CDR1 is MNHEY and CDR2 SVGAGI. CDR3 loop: CASSYDRGVEKLFF. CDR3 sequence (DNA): TGTGCCAGCAGTTATGACAGAGGGGTCGAAAAACTGTTTTTT.

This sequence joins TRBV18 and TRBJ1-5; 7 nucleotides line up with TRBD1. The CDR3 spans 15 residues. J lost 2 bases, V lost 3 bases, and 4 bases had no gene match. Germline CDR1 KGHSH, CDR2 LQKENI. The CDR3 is CASSPGTEGNQPQHF. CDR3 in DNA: TGTGCCAGCTCACCCGGGACAGAGGGCAATCAGCCCCAGCATTTT. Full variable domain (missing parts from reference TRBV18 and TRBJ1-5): NAGVMQNPRHLVRRRGQEARLRCSPMKGHSHVYWYRQLPEEGLKFMVYLQKENIIDESGMPKERFSAEFPKEGPSILRIQQVVRGDSAAYFCASSPGTEGNQPQHFGDGTRLSIL.

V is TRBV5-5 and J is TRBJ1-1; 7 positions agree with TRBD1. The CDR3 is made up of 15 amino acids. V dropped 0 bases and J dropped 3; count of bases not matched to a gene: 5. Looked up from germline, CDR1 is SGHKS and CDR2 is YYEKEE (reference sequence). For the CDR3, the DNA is TGTGCCAGCAGCTTGGAAGGGGGCCGGTACACTGAAGCTTTCTTT. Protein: CASSLEGGRYTEAFF.

The CDR3 spells CASSPPGHMNTEAFF. Written as DNA, the CDR3 is TGTGCCAGCAGTCCGCCGGGACACATGAACACTGAAGCTTTCTTT. The chain uses TRBV28 and TRBJ1-1, with D perhaps TRBD1 (6 bases). Germline CDR1 MDHEN, CDR2 SYDVKM. This CDR3 comprises 15 residues. V was cut by 5 bases and J by 0 bases, with 13 bases left in between.

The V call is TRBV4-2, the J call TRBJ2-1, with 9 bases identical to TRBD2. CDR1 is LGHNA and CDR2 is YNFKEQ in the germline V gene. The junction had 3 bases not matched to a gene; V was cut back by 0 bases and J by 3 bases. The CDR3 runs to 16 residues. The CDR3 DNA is TGTGCCAGCAGCCAAGATAGCGGGAGTCTCTACAATGAGCAGTTCTTC. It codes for CASSQDSGSLYNEQFF.

The CDR3 DNA is TGTGCCAGCAGCTTACAGGGTAGCTCCTACGAGCAGTACTTC. This codes for CASSLQGSSYEQYF. This chain links TRBV5-4 with TRBJ2-7; possibly TRBD1 for D (6 bases). CDR3 length equals 14 residues. From germline, CDR1 is SGHNT and CDR2 YYREEE (reference sequence). Trimming removed 2 bases at V and 0 bases at J, with 9 bases between.

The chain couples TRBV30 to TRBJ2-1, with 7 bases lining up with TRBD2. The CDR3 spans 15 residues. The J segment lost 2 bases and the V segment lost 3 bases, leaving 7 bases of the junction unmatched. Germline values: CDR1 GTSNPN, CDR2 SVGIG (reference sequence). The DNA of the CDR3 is TGTGCCTGGAGACCTCTAGCGGCAACCTACAATGAGCAGTTCTTC. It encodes CAWRPLAATYNEQFF.